The 8 T cell receptor beta chains below come from one sample, sequenced in a study of blood T cell repertoires in COVID-19 (dated by TCRdb to about 2020). Libraries were constructed by the immunoSEQ multiplex PCR assay. This is the immuneACCESS table as TCRdb keeps it, with only in-frame sequences that have V and J called. A part of the clones is gone; compared with another copy, unresolved V genes explain less than half, and the rest is unexplained. In this sample the table shows around 130,000 clones, approximately 83% of which occur a single time. The leading ten clones occupy 7.5% to 8.5% of the sample. The sample taken for sequencing was peripheral blood. The receptors shown here come from a human donor in a cohort sampled during active COVID-19.

CDR3 DNA: TGTGCCAGCAGCCAAGTTGCGCTACGCTGGAGCTCTGGAAACACCATATATTTT. This encodes CASSQVALRWSSGNTIYF. The gene calls are TRBV3-1 (or the pseudogene TRBV3-2) and TRBJ1-3, with unresolved D. CDR1 is LGHDT, CDR2 YNNKEL, per germline (reference sequence). The V end lost 1 base, the J end lost 0 bases, and 16 bases lay between the germline ends. The CDR3 contains 18 residues.

In its sample, this clone was seen a few times. This chain joins TRBV11-2 and TRBJ2-5, with unresolved D. Germline-derived CDR1 and CDR2 are SGHAT and FQNNGV. V was pared by 8 bases and J by 5 bases, with 15 bases between. This CDR3 region has 13 residues. The chain's CDR3 is CASSRSNGETQYF. The DNA of the CDR3 is TGTGCCAGCTCGCGCTCCAACGGGGAGACCCAGTACTTC.

The J gene is TRBJ1-2, the V gene TRBV6-5; the match to TRBD1 covers 7 bases. From germline, CDR1 is MNHEY and CDR2 SVGAGI. This CDR3 contains 13 residues. The V segment lost 6 bases and the J segment 2 bases; nucleotides outside the gene matches: 3. CDR3 sequence reads: CASRGGGNYGYTF. DNA for the CDR3: TGTGCCAGCAGAGGGGGCGGAAACTATGGCTACACCTTC.

This clone was counted only a few times. The genes are TRBV11-2 and TRBJ1-3; a weak D match, TRBD1 (5 bases). Germline V gene sequence: CDR1 SGHAT, CDR2 FQNNGV. The V gene lost 5 bases and the J gene lost 2 bases, with 13 bases spanning the gap. This CDR3 is 15 amino acids long. This CDR3 is CASSLSGGAGNTIYF. CDR3 DNA: TGTGCCAGCAGCCTATCTGGGGGGGCTGGAAACACCATATATTTT.

The chain couples TRBV11-2 to TRBJ2-5; tentative D call: TRBD2 (6 bases). Germline values: CDR1 SGHAT, CDR2 FQNNGV. V dropped 5 bases and J dropped 4 bases, with 14 bases sitting between them. This CDR3 contains 14 residues. CDR3 nucleotides: TGTGCCAGCAGCCCCCCCGGGCGGGGAGAGACCCAGTACTTC. Its protein product is CASSPPGRGETQYF.

The chain has TRBV6-2 or TRBV6-3 and TRBJ2-5, with 11 nucleotides matching TRBD2. Per the germline V gene, CDR1 is MNHEY and CDR2 is SVGEGT. The CDR3 extends over 17 amino acids. After removal of 2 bases from V and 0 bases from J, the junction contained 5 bases not matched to a gene. CDR3 DNA: TGTGCCAGCAGTTACGGGACTAGCGGACTGTACCAAGAGACCCAGTACTTC. It yields the protein CASSYGTSGLYQETQYF.

This sequence joins TRBV3-1 (or the pseudogene TRBV3-2) and TRBJ1-6; D gene unclear. The CDR3 is 15 residues long. V was pared by 3 bases and J by 7 bases, with 13 bases between. CDR1 is LGHDT and CDR2 is YNNKEL in the germline V gene (reference sequence). The CDR3 DNA follows: TGTGCCAGCAGCCATGTAGGACGGGAAAATTCACCCCTCCACTTT. Protein product: CASSHVGRENSPLHF.

The chain carries TRBV19 and TRBJ1-4; possible D gene TRBD1, 6 bases. The CDR3 length is 14 residues. Per germline, CDR1 LNHDA and CDR2 SQIVND (reference sequence). V lost 6 bases and J lost 7, with 15 bases in between. The CDR3 region is CASSLSGHLEKLFF. In DNA form, the CDR3 reads TGTGCCAGTAGCCTTTCGGGACATCTTGAAAAACTGTTTTTT. Based on the CDR3 plus reference TRBV19 and TRBJ1-4, the full variable domain is DGGITQSPKYLFRKEGQNVTLSCEQNLNHDAMYWYRQDPGQGLRLIYYSQIVNDFQKGDIAEGYSVSREKKESFPLTVTSAQKNPTAFYLCASSLSGHLEKLFFGSGTQLSVL.